This T cell receptor (beta chain) was identified in a study of vaccination effects on CD4 cells after COVID-19. This clone turned up a few times. The antigen is not known. The data were produced by immunoSEQ multiplex PCR, yet TCRdb's version contains in-frame clones alone and is incomplete. The sample holds 55,000 to 90,000 clones, 60% to 75% seen once. V dropped 10 bases and J dropped 8; count of bases not matched to a gene: 15. Germline V gives CDR1 LNHDA, CDR2 SQIVND (reference sequence). The CDR3 spans 15 residues. Study-level points and caveats: Among infection- and vaccine-induced clones, marked clonal contraction occurred late after vaccination.

Within the ViraFEST assay, antigen-specific CD4+ T cells underwent expansion with viral peptide pools prior to sequencing. Isolation of CD4+ T cells took place after more than 9 days of culture. The person had PCR-confirmed SARS-CoV-2 infection between March and December 2020. For the negative control culture, a pool of HIV-1 Nef peptides was used. The authors exchanged half the medium for IL-2 medium on days 3 and 7. This specimen was CD4+ T cells from PBMCs cultured with HIV peptides, taken before COVID-19 vaccination. As to subset: HIV-1 Nef peptide pool negative control/reference culture. The genes are TRBV19 and TRBJ2-1, with TRBD1 identical over 9 bases. This clonotype originated in a human donor who had a prior SARS-CoV-2 infection. CDR3 amino acids: CATKLQGAARDEQFF. The CDR3 DNA reads TGTGCCACTAAATTACAGGGGGCAGCGAGGGATGAGCAGTTCTTC.